These 7 T cell receptor beta chains were sequenced from one sample in a study of Graves' ophthalmopathy and Graves' hyperthyroidism. RNA transcripts served as template for amplifying TCR beta CDR3 sequences. An opening RT-PCR round employed HTBI primers and preceded a second-round multiplex PCR. Using its own MiXCR run on the multiplex PCR reads, TCRdb lists one record per CDR3 protein. The sample contains roughly 1.1 million distinct CDR3 sequences, around a third of which appear only once. Specimen: peripheral blood or thyroid tissue (not recorded which). These receptors all stem from an adult man with Graves' hyperthyroidism.

The sample holds many counts of this clonotype. This chain uses TRBV20-1 with TRBJ2-7; TRBD2 agrees at 8 bases. This CDR3 comprises 12 residues. Germline CDR1 is DFQATT and CDR2 is SNEGSKA (reference sequence). J was trimmed by 2 bases and V by 5 bases; bases with no gene match: 2. As DNA, the CDR3 is TGCAGTGCTGCGGGGGGACCCTACGAGCAGTACTTC. It yields the protein CSAAGGPYEQYF.

Many counts were recorded for this clonotype. The chain has TRBV7-9 and TRBJ2-7, with D tentatively TRBD1 (6 bases). V lost 3 bases, J lost 4 bases, and 10 bases lay in between. Germline CDR1 reads SEHNR; CDR2 reads FQNEAQ (reference sequence). CDR3 length equals 13 residues. The CDR3: CASSFQGQYEQYF. The CDR3 DNA reads as TGTGCCAGCAGCTTTCAGGGGCAATACGAGCAGTACTTC.

A few counts support this clonotype. The chain joins TRBV27 to TRBJ2-7; 8 positions agree with TRBD1. J lost 7 bases, V lost 5 bases, and 10 bases had no gene match. CDR3 length: 14 amino acids. The germline V gene has CDR1 MNHEY and CDR2 SMNVEV (reference sequence). CDR3 in amino acids: CASSPTGTGREQYF. The CDR3 DNA sequence: TGTGCCAGCAGTCCAACCGGGACAGGCAGAGAGCAGTACTTC.

The CDR3 DNA sequence: TGTGCCAGCAGCTTACGGTCGGGGGCCGCAGATCAGCCCCAGCATTTT. This sequence encodes CASSLRSGAADQPQHF. This chain links TRBV9 with TRBJ1-5; perhaps TRBD1 as D (6 bases). The ends were cut back, 4 bases at V and 5 bases at J, with 19 bases in the middle. The CDR3 loop spans 16 amino acids. Germline V CDR1 and CDR2: SGDLS, YYNGEE.

The rearrangement uses TRBV11-2 and TRBJ2-7; 9 nucleotides line up with TRBD2. This CDR3 has 14 amino acids. J gave up 7 bases and V 2 bases, and 6 bases lay outside the gene matches. Germline V gene sequence: CDR1 SGHAT, CDR2 FQNNGV. In nucleotides, the CDR3 is TGTGCCAGCAGCTTAATAGCGGGAGTAGTAGAGCAGTACTTC. As protein: CASSLIAGVVEQYF.

At least ten counts were recorded for this clonotype. The chain carries TRBV20-1 and TRBJ1-2; a possible D gene is TRBD1 (6 bases). Trimming cost V 3 bases and J 4 bases, with 21 bases left between them. Germline-derived CDR1 and CDR2 are DFQATT and SNEGSKA (reference sequence). This CDR3 is 16 amino acids long. CDR3 coding DNA: TGCAGTGCTAGCCCCTCTGGAACAGGGCATAGCTATGGCTACACCTTC. Amino acid sequence: CSASPSGTGHSYGYTF.

In DNA form, the CDR3 reads TGCGCCAGATCTGAGACCCAGTACTTC. Protein sequence: CARSETQYF. The J gene is TRBJ2-5, the V gene TRBV5-1; D gene unclear. The V and J ends lost 8 bases and 5 bases respectively, with 4 bases between them. The CDR3 runs to 9 residues. The germline gives CDR1 SGHRS, CDR2 YFSETQ.